This paragraph reports one T cell receptor (beta chain). These data are taken from a study of identical twins. Each CDR3 protein gets one entry after TCRdb re-called the 5' RACE reads with MiXCR. The sample holds about 240,000 distinct CDR3 sequences; about 13% are singletons and the top ten take more than 3.5%. The data were also submitted as part of a second study, on yellow fever vaccine responses in identical twins.

The sample consisted of memory (CD45RO+) T cells sorted from blood. This receptor was obtained from a woman between 18 and 29 years old in good health.

The CDR3 region has the DNA TGTGCCAGCAGCCTAGGACCGTGGGAGACCCAGTACTTC. Translated: CASSLGPWETQYF. V is TRBV7-3 and J is TRBJ2-5; D not certain. The CDR3 extends over 13 amino acids. The ends were cut back, 5 bases at V and 5 bases at J, with 12 bases in the middle. In germline, CDR1 is SGHTA, CDR2 FQGTGA.